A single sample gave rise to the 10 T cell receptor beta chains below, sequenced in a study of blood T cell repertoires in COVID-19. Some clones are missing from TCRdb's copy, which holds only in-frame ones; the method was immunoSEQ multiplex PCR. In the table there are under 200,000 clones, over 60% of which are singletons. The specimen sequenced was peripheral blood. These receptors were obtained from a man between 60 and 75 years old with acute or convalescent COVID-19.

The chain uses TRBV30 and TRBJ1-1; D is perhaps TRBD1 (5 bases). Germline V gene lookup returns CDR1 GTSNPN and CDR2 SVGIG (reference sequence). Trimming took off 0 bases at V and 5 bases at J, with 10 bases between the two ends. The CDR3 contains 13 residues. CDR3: CAWSVQAGTEAFF. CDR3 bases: TGTGCCTGGAGTGTACAGGCGGGGACTGAAGCTTTCTTT.

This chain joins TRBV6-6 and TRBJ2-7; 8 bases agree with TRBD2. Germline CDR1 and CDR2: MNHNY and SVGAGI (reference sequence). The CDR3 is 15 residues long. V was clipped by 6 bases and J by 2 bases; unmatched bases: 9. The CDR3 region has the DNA TGTGCCAGCAGACCCCGGGGGGGGCCTACCTACGAGCAGTACTTC. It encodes CASRPRGGPTYEQYF.

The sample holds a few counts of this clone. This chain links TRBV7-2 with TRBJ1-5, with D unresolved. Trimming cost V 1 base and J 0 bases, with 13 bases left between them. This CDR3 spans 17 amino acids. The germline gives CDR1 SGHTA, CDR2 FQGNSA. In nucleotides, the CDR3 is TGTGCCAGCAGCTTAGAATCTGCGGGCCTTAGCAATCAGCCCCAGCATTTT. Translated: CASSLESAGLSNQPQHF.

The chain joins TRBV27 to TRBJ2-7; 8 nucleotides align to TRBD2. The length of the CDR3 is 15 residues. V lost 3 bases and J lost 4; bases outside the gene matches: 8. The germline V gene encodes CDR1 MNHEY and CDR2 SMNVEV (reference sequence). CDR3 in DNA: TGTGCCAGCAGTTTCTTCGGGGGGGCCGGTTACGAGCAGTACTTC. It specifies CASSFFGGAGYEQYF.

The CDR3 DNA is TGTGCCAGCGCGCGGGGGTTCGACGGGCGGGAGCTGTTTTTT. Its translation: CASARGFDGRELFF. This chain uses TRBV7-6 with TRBJ2-2; 7 bases match TRBD2. The V and J ends lost 8 bases and 9 bases, in that order; junction bases with no gene match: 12. Germline V CDR1 and CDR2: SGHVS, FNYEAQ. The CDR3 has 14 residues.

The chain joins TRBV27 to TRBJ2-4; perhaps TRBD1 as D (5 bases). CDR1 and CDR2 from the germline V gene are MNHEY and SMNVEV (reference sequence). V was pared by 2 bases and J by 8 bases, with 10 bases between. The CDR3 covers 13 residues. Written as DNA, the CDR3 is TGTGCCAGCAGTTTACGCAGGGTAGACATTCAGTACTTC. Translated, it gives CASSLRRVDIQYF.

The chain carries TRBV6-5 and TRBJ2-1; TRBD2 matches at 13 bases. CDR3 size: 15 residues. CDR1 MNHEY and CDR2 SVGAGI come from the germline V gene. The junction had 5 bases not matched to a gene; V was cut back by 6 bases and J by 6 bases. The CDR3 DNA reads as TGTGCCAGCAGAAGACTAGCGGGGGGCCTCAATGAGCAGTTCTTC. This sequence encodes CASRRLAGGLNEQFF.

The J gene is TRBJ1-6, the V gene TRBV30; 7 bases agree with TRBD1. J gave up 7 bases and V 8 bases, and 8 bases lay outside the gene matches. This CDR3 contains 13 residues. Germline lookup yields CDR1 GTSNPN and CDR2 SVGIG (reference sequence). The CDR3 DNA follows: TGTGCCCGATCCGGACAGGCGAATTCACCCCTCCACTTT. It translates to CARSGQANSPLHF. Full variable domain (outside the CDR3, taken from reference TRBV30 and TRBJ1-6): SQTIHQWPATLVQPVGSPLSLECTVEGTSNPNLYWYRQAAGRGLQLLFYSVGIGQISSEVPQNLSASRPQDRQFILSSKKLLLSDSGFYLCARSGQANSPLHFGNGTRLTVT.

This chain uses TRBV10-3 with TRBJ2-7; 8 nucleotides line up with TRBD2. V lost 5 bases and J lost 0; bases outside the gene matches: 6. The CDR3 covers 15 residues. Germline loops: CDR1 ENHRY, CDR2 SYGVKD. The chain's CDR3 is CAISPKGTSSYEQYF. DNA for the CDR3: TGTGCCATCAGTCCAAAGGGGACTAGCTCCTACGAGCAGTACTTC.

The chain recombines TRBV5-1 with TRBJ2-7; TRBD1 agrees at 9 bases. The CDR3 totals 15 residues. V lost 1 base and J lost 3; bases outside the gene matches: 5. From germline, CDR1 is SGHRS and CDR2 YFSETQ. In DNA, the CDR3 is TGCGCCAGCAGCTTGTTTGGGGACAGGGACTACGAGCAGTACTTC. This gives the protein CASSLFGDRDYEQYF.